This is a list of T cell receptor beta chains from one sample in a study of T-cell reconstitution after alpha-beta-depleted transplantation in children. MiXCR, run by TCRdb on the PCR reads, gives a single entry per CDR3 protein. The table includes approximately 240,000 distinct CDR3 sequences, roughly 10% detected once. Sequencing used PBMCs from the stem cell graft donor, obtained from the stem cell graft. The receptor source for this set is a human donor who donated a stem cell graft to a child with acute lymphoblastic leukemia. Each CDR3 is given with its conserved first and last residue. The D gene is left open where the match is weak. The size field is filled for only some rows; it gives once, few, many or a size class.

d_call	v_call	j_call	clone_size	cdr3_aa	cdr3_nt
.	TRBV27	TRBJ1-5	.	CASIPVAGLIGQPQHF	TGTGCCAGCATCCCAGTGGCGGGATTAATAGGTCAGCCCCAGCATTTT
.	TRBV12-3/TRBV12-4	TRBJ1-1	many	CASSPRTTLNTEAFF	TGTGCCAGCAGTCCCCGGACCACGTTGAACACTGAAGCTTTCTTT
TRBD1	TRBV29-1	TRBJ2-1	.	CSYATGLGNEQFF	TGCAGCTATGCGACAGGGTTGGGTAATGAGCAGTTCTTC
TRBD1	TRBV5-1	TRBJ2-5	.	CASSSTGTGFSGETQYF	TGCGCCAGCAGCTCGACAGGGACGGGCTTTTCCGGAGAGACCCAGTACTTC
.	TRBV5-1	TRBJ1-1	.	CASSFQGDIEAFF	TGCGCCAGCAGCTTCCAGGGAGATATTGAAGCTTTCTTT
.	TRBV7-2	TRBJ1-4	many	CASSFNRRTSEREKLFF	TGTGCCAGCAGCTTCAACCGGCGGACATCAGAACGTGAAAAACTGTTTTTT
.	TRBV6-5	TRBJ1-6	few	CASSYGVVSYNSPLHF	TGTGCCAGCAGTTACGGTGTCGTCTCCTATAATTCACCCCTCCACTTT
TRBD1	TRBV12-3/TRBV12-4	TRBJ1-5	.	CASSPWDREGNQPQHF	TGTGCCAGCAGTCCCTGGGACAGGGAGGGCAATCAGCCCCAGCATTTT
TRBD2	TRBV7-2	TRBJ2-7	.	CASGSPKAGGYYEQYF	TGTGCCAGCGGCTCCCCGAAAGCGGGGGGGTACTACGAGCAGTACTTC
TRBD1	TRBV24-1	TRBJ2-1	.	CATSDLDRGSHNVQFF	TGTGCCACCAGTGATCTTGACAGGGGAAGCCACAATGTGCAGTTCTTC
.	TRBV24-1	TRBJ2-2	many	CATSDAGTGELFF	TGTGCCACCAGTGATGCCGGGACAGGGGAGCTGTTTTTT
.	TRBV5-1	TRBJ1-1	many	CASSLAGTLNMNTEAFF	TGCGCCAGCAGCTTGGCCGGGACTCTGAACATGAACACTGAAGCTTTCTTT
TRBD1	TRBV5-5	TRBJ2-5	few	CASSIGQGVGETQYF	TGTGCCAGCAGCATAGGACAGGGGGTAGGGGAGACCCAGTACTTC
.	TRBV19	TRBJ1-1	.	CASTYGQQNTEAFF	TGTGCCAGTACCTACGGACAACAGAACACTGAAGCTTTCTTT
TRBD1	TRBV12-3/TRBV12-4	TRBJ2-1	many	CASSWDRGGLNEQFF	TGTGCCAGCAGTTGGGACAGGGGAGGATTGAATGAGCAGTTCTTC
TRBD2	TRBV5-1	TRBJ2-2	.	CASGGLAGSGELFF	TGCGCCAGCGGAGGACTAGCGGGGTCCGGGGAGCTGTTTTTT
.	TRBV14	TRBJ2-1	.	CASSQRLYNEQFF	TGTGCCAGCAGCCAACGTCTGTACAATGAGCAGTTCTTC
TRBD2	TRBV6-4	TRBJ2-1	few	CASSDRPDSGEEQFF	TGTGCCAGCAGTGACCGCCCTGACAGCGGGGAGGAGCAGTTCTTC
.	TRBV6-1	TRBJ2-1	.	CASRTTTRANEQFF	TGTGCCAGCAGAACGACAACTAGGGCCAATGAGCAGTTCTTC
.	TRBV24-1	TRBJ2-4	.	CATSDPSAPPRAAIQYF	TGTGCCACCAGTGATCCCTCGGCCCCCCCCAGGGCTGCCATTCAGTACTTC
.	TRBV27	TRBJ2-7	many	CASSSGNEQYF	TGTGCCAGCAGTTCAGGTAACGAGCAGTACTTC
.	TRBV12-3/TRBV12-4	TRBJ2-1	.	CASSPHISEQFF	TGTGCCAGCAGTCCTCATATAAGTGAGCAGTTCTTC
TRBD1	TRBV5-1	TRBJ1-1	few	CASSRRGQEAEAFF	TGCGCCAGCAGTCGGAGGGGGCAAGAGGCTGAAGCTTTCTTT
.	TRBV11-2	TRBJ1-1	.	CASSSQSTEAFF	TGTGCCAGCAGCTCCCAGAGCACTGAAGCTTTCTTT
TRBD1	TRBV3-1	TRBJ2-5	.	CASSQDRTGGKTQYF	TGTGCCAGCAGCCAAGATAGGACAGGGGGGAAGACCCAGTACTTC
.	TRBV3-1	TRBJ2-5	.	CASGNGGSSLETQYF	TGTGCCAGCGGAAACGGAGGCTCTAGCCTAGAGACCCAGTACTTC
TRBD1	TRBV18	TRBJ1-1	few	CASSVFRDREGEAFF	TGTGCCAGCTCAGTTTTCCGGGACAGGGAAGGTGAAGCTTTCTTT
TRBD2	TRBV12-3/TRBV12-4	TRBJ2-2	few	CASKTSGGPSNTGELFF	TGTGCCAGCAAAACTAGCGGGGGACCCTCGAACACCGGGGAGCTGTTTTTT
TRBD2	TRBV9	TRBJ2-5	few	CASSPRLAGGLTQYF	TGTGCCAGCAGCCCCCGGTTAGCGGGGGGGTTGACCCAGTACTTC
.	TRBV28	TRBJ1-2	.	CASSSGDTYGYTF	TGTGCCAGCAGTTCTGGTGACACCTATGGCTACACCTTC
TRBD1	TRBV5-1	TRBJ1-1	many	CASSGQGTNTEAFF	TGCGCCAGCAGCGGACAGGGGACGAACACTGAAGCTTTCTTT
.	TRBV10-1	TRBJ1-1	.	CASSADRFGGIAFF	TGCGCCAGCAGTGCCGACAGGTTCGGAGGAATAGCTTTCTTT
TRBD2	TRBV19	TRBJ2-3	few	CASSILTSGGQAYF	TGTGCCAGTAGTATCCTGACTAGCGGGGGGCAGGCGTATTTT
TRBD2	TRBV4-1	TRBJ2-7	.	CASSIGLAGVNEQYF	TGCGCCAGCAGCATCGGACTAGCGGGGGTCAACGAGCAGTACTTC
TRBD1	TRBV6-5	TRBJ1-2	few	CASSYDRVNGYTF	TGTGCCAGCAGTTACGACAGGGTAAATGGCTACACCTTC
TRBD2	TRBV7-8	TRBJ2-5	.	CASSLVLRGGETQYF	TGTGCCAGCAGCTTAGTTCTACGGGGGGGGGAGACCCAGTACTTC
TRBD1	TRBV30	TRBJ2-7	.	CAWSRQGMGEQYF	TGTGCCTGGAGTCGACAGGGGATGGGCGAGCAGTACTTC
TRBD2	TRBV30	TRBJ2-1	many	CAWGLGLAYNEQFF	TGTGCCTGGGGCCTGGGACTAGCGTACAATGAGCAGTTCTTC
.	TRBV6-5	TRBJ2-7	.	CASSSSIISYEQYF	TGTGCCAGCAGTTCCTCAATAATCTCCTACGAGCAGTACTTC
TRBD2	TRBV5-1	TRBJ2-7	few	CASSFLAGDIINSYEQYF	TGCGCCAGCAGCTTTTTAGCGGGGGACATCATCAACTCCTACGAGCAGTACTTC
TRBD2	TRBV20-1	TRBJ2-1	.	CSAVNPSGGLNEQFF	TGCAGTGCCGTAAATCCCAGCGGGGGGCTCAATGAGCAGTTCTTC
.	TRBV7-9	TRBJ2-7	.	CASSDNLDPSPYEQYF	TGTGCCAGCAGCGACAATCTAGACCCCTCCCCCTACGAGCAGTACTTC
.	TRBV6-6	TRBJ2-2	few	CASSSLTGELFF	TGTGCCAGCAGTTCTCTCACCGGGGAGCTGTTTTTT
.	TRBV27	TRBJ1-2	.	CASSLEDRGAKGYTF	TGTGCCAGCAGTTTAGAGGATCGGGGGGCCAAGGGCTACACCTTC
.	TRBV5-1	TRBJ1-3	many	CASSSQGGSGNTIYF	TGCGCCAGCAGCTCGCAGGGTGGCTCTGGAAACACCATATATTTT
.	TRBV7-9	TRBJ1-2	few	CASSLARQNYGYTF	TGTGCCAGCAGCTTAGCCAGACAGAACTATGGCTACACCTTC
.	TRBV20-1	TRBJ2-7	.	CSARDQVSWDREQYF	TGCAGTGCTAGAGATCAGGTTTCGTGGGATCGCGAGCAGTACTTC
TRBD2	TRBV29-1	TRBJ2-7	many	CSVVGGLAGYEQYF	TGCAGCGTTGTAGGGGGACTAGCCGGATACGAGCAGTACTTC
.	TRBV5-6	TRBJ1-4	few	CASSTRVYEKLFF	TGTGCCAGCAGCACCCGGGTGTATGAAAAACTGTTTTTT
TRBD1	TRBV20-1	TRBJ2-1	many	CSAGPPDRGNNEQFF	TGCAGTGCTGGCCCGCCGGACAGGGGTAACAATGAGCAGTTCTTC
TRBD1	TRBV6-2/TRBV6-3	TRBJ2-7	.	CASSSGTASSYEQYF	TGTGCCAGCAGTTCCGGGACAGCAAGCTCCTACGAGCAGTACTTC